What follows are 7 T cell receptor beta chains derived from one specimen sequenced in a study of blood T cell repertoires in COVID-19. The data were produced by immunoSEQ multiplex PCR, yet TCRdb's version contains in-frame clones alone and is incomplete. Here the sample spans 250,000 to 350,000 clones, about 90% being singletons. The specimen was peripheral blood. These receptors originate from a woman in her forties or fifties who had recovered from COVID-19.

This clone was detected a few times. The chain couples TRBV13 to TRBJ1-1; 8 bases are shared with TRBD1. Germline values: CDR1 PRHDT, CDR2 FYEKMQ (reference sequence). The CDR3 extends over 15 amino acids. Trimming removed 5 bases from V and 4 bases from J; junction bases left unmatched: 9. As DNA, the CDR3 is TGTGCCAGCAGCCTACGACAGGGGAGGTCCACTGAAGCTTTCTTT. It codes for CASSLRQGRSTEAFF.

The rearrangement joins TRBV27 to TRBJ2-7; the D gene is possibly TRBD2 (6 bases). CDR3 length equals 16 residues. Germline assignment: CDR1 MNHEY and CDR2 SMNVEV (reference sequence). The V gene lost 5 bases and the J gene lost 2 bases, with 19 bases spanning the gap. CDR3 sequence: CASSPPLRETPYEQYF. The CDR3 DNA reads TGTGCCAGCAGTCCGCCCTTACGGGAGACCCCCTACGAGCAGTACTTC.

The rearrangement links TRBV28 to TRBJ1-4, with 7 bases fitting TRBD1. Losses at the gene ends were 5 bases for V and 7 bases for J; bases not matched to a gene: 10. Germline CDR1 is MDHEN and CDR2 is SYDVKM. This CDR3 spans 15 amino acids. For the CDR3, the DNA is TGTGCCAGCAGTCCCCAGGGGGAGATGGGTGAAAAACTGTTTTTT. Translation gives CASSPQGEMGEKLFF.

This clone appeared a few times. The J gene is TRBJ2-7, the V gene TRBV6-1; tentative D call: TRBD2 (5 bases). Deletions cut 3 bases from V and 5 bases from J, with 5 bases between. Germline-derived CDR1 and CDR2 are MNHNS and SASEGT. The CDR3 spans 11 residues. The CDR3 is CASSERDEQYF. The CDR3 nucleotides are TGTGCCAGCAGTGAGAGGGACGAGCAGTACTTC.

Here the CDR3 reads CASSNEGGPDEQFF. In DNA, the CDR3 is TGCGCCAGCAGCAATGAAGGGGGTCCCGACGAGCAGTTCTTC. The V and J genes are TRBV4-1 and TRBJ2-1; possible D gene TRBD1, 6 bases. The V gene's germline CDR1 is MGHRA and CDR2 YSYEKL. This CDR3 is built from 14 residues. With 5 bases removed from V and 10 bases from J, the gap between germline ends came to 18 bases.

The CDR3 is CASRWGQGQETQYF. As DNA, the CDR3 is TGTGCCAGCAGATGGGGACAGGGACAAGAGACCCAGTACTTC. V usage is TRBV7-9 and J usage is TRBJ2-5; 9 positions agree with TRBD1. The germline CDR1 and CDR2 sequences are SEHNR and FQNEAQ (reference sequence). The CDR3 is 14 amino acids. The trim removed 6 bases at V and 2 bases at J, leaving 4 bases unmatched.

The J gene is TRBJ2-1, the V gene TRBV5-1; 8 bases fit TRBD1. Trimming removed 4 bases from V and 8 bases from J; junction bases left unmatched: 8. Germline values: CDR1 SGHRS, CDR2 YFSETQ. CDR3 length equals 14 residues. CDR3 residues: CASSVQGAEDEQFF. CDR3 bases: TGCGCCAGCAGCGTGCAGGGGGCGGAAGATGAGCAGTTCTTC.